The present T cell receptor beta chain was sequenced within a study of T cells expressing NK-cell markers. Whole-study context: Sequenced donors, eight in total, included seven who were HCMV-seropositive and one who was seronegative.

General observations from the study: Leadership of the CD3+CD56-NKG2C+ fraction also belonged to these clonotypes in a handful of donors. Among CD8+ T cells from six donors, dominant NKG2C+ clonotypes accounted for roughly 1.0-7.0%.

As for this clonotype: The antigen remains unidentified.

5'RACE template switching with UMIs generated TCR beta cDNA. TCRdb re-called the 5' RACE reads and catalogs CDR3 proteins one per entry, DNA excluded. This sample contains fewer than 550,000 distinct CDR3 sequences. CDR3 size: 16 residues. In germline, CDR1 is SGHAT, CDR2 FQNNGV. The source material was blood T cells: a sorted CD56 or NKG2C T cell subset, CD4+ or CD8+ T cells, or bulk PBMC T cells (not recorded which). V is TRBV11-2 and J is TRBJ2-1; no DNA is available, so the TRBD2 call from TCRdb remains unchecked. The clonotype comes from a woman aged 50 to 60 in good health. Here the CDR3 reads CASSSGPGLGQNEQFF.